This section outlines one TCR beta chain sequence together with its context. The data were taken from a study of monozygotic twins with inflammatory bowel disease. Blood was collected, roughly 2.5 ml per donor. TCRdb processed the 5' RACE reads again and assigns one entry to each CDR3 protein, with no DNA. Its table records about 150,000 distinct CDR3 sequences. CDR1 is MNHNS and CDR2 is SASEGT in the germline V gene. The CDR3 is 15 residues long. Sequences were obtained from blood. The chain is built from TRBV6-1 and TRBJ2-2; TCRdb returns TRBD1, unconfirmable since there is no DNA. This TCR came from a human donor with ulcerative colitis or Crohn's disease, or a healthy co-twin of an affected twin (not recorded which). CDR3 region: CASSRDRANTGELFF.